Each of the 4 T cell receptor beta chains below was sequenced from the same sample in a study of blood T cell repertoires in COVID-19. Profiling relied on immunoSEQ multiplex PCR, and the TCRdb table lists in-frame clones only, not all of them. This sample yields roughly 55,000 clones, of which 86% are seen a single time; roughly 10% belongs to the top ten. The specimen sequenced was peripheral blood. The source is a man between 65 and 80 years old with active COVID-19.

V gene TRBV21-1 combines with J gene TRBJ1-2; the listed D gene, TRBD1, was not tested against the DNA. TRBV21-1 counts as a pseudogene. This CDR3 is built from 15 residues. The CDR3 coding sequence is TGTGCCAGCAGCAAAGGGGACAGGGCCCTCTATGGCTACACCTTC. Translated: CASSKGDRALYGYTF.

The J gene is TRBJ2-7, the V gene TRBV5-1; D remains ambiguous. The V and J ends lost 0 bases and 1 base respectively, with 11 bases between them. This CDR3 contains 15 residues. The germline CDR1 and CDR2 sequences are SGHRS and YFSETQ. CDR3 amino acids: CASSLDALQSYEQYF. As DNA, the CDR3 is TGCGCCAGCAGCTTGGACGCGCTACAGTCCTACGAGCAGTACTTC.

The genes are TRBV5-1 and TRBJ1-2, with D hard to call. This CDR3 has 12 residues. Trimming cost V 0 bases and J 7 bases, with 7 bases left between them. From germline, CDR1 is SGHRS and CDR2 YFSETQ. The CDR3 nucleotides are TGCGCCAGCAGCTTGGTTGGCGGTGGCTACACCTTC. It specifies CASSLVGGGYTF.

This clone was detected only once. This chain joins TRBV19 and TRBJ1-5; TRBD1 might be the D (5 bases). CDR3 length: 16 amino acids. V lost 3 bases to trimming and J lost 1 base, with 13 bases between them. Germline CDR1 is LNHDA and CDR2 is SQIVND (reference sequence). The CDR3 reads CASSIRVGQSNQPQHF. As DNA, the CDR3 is TGTGCCAGTAGTATCAGGGTTGGGCAGAGCAATCAGCCCCAGCATTTT.